Here is one TCR beta chain with its context. The data were obtained in a study of T cell responses to AZD1222 COVID-19 vaccine. V gave up 3 bases and J gave up 0 bases, with 8 bases separating them. This CDR3 region has 14 residues. The germline CDR1 and CDR2 sequences are SGHTA and FQGNSA. Generated by immunoSEQ multiplex PCR, the TCRdb table keeps only in-frame clones and is missing some. The sample includes about 93,000 clones, 86% of them seen just once. This sequence was found in an adult in good health. This rearrangement joins TRBV7-2 to TRBJ1-1; unclear D gene. The sequencing here drew on peripheral blood, taken on day 0 of AZD1222 vaccination. The CDR3: CASSFGRMNTEAFF. The CDR3 DNA follows: TGTGCCAGCAGCTTTGGACGGATGAACACTGAAGCTTTCTTT.